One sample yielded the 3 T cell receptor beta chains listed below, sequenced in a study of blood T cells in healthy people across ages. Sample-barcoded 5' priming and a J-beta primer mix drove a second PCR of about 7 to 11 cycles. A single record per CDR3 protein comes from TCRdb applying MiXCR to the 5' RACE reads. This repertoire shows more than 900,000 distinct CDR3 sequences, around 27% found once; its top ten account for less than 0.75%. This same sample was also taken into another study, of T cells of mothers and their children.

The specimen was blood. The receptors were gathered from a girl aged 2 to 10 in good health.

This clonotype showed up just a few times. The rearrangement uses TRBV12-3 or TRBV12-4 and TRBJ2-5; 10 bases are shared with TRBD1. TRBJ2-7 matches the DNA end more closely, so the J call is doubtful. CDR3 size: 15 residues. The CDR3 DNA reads TGTGCCAGCAGTTGGGGAGGGGGGACAGGGGACGAGCAGTACTTC. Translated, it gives CASSWGGGTGDEQYF.

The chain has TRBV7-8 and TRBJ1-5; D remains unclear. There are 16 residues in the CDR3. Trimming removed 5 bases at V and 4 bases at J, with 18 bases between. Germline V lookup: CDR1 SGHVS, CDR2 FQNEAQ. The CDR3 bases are TGTGCCAGCAGCCCTCAGGTGGCTCTAGGGAATCAGCCCCAGCATTTT. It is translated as CASSPQVALGNQPQHF.

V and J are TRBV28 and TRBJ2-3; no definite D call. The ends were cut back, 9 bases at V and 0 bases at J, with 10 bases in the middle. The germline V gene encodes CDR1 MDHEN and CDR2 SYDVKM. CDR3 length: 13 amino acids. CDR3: CARYPDSTDTQYF. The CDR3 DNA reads TGTGCCAGGTATCCCGACAGCACAGATACGCAGTATTTT.